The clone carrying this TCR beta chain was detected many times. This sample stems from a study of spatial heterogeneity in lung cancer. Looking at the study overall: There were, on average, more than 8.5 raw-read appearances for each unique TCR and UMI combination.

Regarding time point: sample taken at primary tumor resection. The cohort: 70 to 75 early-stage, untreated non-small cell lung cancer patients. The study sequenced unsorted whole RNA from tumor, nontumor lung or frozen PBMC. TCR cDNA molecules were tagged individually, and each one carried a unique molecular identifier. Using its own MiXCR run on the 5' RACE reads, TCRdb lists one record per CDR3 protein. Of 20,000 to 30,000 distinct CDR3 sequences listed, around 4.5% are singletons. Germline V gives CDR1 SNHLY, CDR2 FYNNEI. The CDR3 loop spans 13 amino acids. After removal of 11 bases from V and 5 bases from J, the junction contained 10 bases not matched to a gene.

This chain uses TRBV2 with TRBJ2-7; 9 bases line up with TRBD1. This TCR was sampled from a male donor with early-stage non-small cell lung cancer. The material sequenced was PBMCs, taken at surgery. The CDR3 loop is CAGVAGTGNEQYF. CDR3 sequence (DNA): TGTGCCGGCGTCGCCGGGACAGGGAACGAGCAGTACTTC.